The following is a TCR beta chain sequence with its context. What this receptor recognizes is not known. Per-nucleotide qualities are absent, and no much larger clonotype sits a single base away. One collaborating source in Seattle enrolled patients during active infection and followed them longitudinally through the course of disease. Collaborating institutions collected whole blood in K2EDTA tubes following their own protocols. For TCRbeta analysis, collaborators shipped samples as frozen whole blood, isolated PBMCs, or DNA extracted from either of those sample types. V was cut back by 3 bases and J by 0 bases, leaving a gap of 11 bases between them. The CDR3, from cysteine to phenylalanine, totals 14 residues. The CDR3 DNA has 42 bases and is translated from base 1. The germline V gene (reference sequence) yields DFQATT for CDR1 and SNEGSKA for CDR2. This record belongs to a study of blood T cell repertoires in COVID-19 (dated by TCRdb to 2018 to 2021). A note on the overall study: The collaborator samples originated in the United States, Italy and Spain and spanned the acute and convalescent phases of COVID-19. The material from the prospective study consisted of cDNA or gDNA derived from T cells, B-cell-depleted T cells, or PBMCs. Deeply sampled blood TCRbeta repertoires from subjects exposed to, actively infected with, or recovered from COVID-19 were included in the dataset. The repertoires were released in a freely available public database intended as a resource for research on the immune response to SARS-CoV-2. Samples were obtained from the ongoing ImmuneRACE study (first 160 participants) and from over 1,000 subjects provided by 6 global collaborators. Sample metadata almost always included a de-identified subject ID, COVID-19 status, age in years and sex. Where HLA class I and class II types were available, the types were taken from metadata supplied by the sample provider, not from assay-based typing. The paper's findings and limits, for the study overall: The amount of clinical and demographic metadata varied by source and participant and was provided uncurated.

TCRbeta CDR3 regions were amplified from genomic DNA by means of the immunoSEQ Assay, a bias-controlled multiplex PCR. As for the authors' bioinformatics: The number of nucleated cells in each sample was estimated by amplification of reference gene primers within the assay. To quantify the absolute abundance of each unique TCRbeta CDR3 rearrangement, sequence reads were collapsed and filtered. For each sample, productive Simpson clonality was calculated as the square root of Simpson's diversity index across productive rearrangements. In its TCRdb copy, this immuneACCESS table keeps in-frame sequences only and misses some clones. Where compared with another copy, unresolved V genes explain less than half of these, and the others have no known cause. That table furnishes V, J and clone size, whereas the DNA furnished D and trimming. The sample includes around 250,000 clones, with 80% to 90% observed a single time. Jointly, the top ten make up 10% of the sample.

This sequence originates from a woman in her 70s with COVID-19, enrolled during active disease. The chain uses TRBV20-1 and TRBJ1-2, with the D gene not confidently named. Sequencing used peripheral blood. The DNA reads as follows: TGCAGTGCTAGTGACCCGCAGTCTAACTATGGCTACACCTTC. It codes for CSASDPQSNYGYTF.